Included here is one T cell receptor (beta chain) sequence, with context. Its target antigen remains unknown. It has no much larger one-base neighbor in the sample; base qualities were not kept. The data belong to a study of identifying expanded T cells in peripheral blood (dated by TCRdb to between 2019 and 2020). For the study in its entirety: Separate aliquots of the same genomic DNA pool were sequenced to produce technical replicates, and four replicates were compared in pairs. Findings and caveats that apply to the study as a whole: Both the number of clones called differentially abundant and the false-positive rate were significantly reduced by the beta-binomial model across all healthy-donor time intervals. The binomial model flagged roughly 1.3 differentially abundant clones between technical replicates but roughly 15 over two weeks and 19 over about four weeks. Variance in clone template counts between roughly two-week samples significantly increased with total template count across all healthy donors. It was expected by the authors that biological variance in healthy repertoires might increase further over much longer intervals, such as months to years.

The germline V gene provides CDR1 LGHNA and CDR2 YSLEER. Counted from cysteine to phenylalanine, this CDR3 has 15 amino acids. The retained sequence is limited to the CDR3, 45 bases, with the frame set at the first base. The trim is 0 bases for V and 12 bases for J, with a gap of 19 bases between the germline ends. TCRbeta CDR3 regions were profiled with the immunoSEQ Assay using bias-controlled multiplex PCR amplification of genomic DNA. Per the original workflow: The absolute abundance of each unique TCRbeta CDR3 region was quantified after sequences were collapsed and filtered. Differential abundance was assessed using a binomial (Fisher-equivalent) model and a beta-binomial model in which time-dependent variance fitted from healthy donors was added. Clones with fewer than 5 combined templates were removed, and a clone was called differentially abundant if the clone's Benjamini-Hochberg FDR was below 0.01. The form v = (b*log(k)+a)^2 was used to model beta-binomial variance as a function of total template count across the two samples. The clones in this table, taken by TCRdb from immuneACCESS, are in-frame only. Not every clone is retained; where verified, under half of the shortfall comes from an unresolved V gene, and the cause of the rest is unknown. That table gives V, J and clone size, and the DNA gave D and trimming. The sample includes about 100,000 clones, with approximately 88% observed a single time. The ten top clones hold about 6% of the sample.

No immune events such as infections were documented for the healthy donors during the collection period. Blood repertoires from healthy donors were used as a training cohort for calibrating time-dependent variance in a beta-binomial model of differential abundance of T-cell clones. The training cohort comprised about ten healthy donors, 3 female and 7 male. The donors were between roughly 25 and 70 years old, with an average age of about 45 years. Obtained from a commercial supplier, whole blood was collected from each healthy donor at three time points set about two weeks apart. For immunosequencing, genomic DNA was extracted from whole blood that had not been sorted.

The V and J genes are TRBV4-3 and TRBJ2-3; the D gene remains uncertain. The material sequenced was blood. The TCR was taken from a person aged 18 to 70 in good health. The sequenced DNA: TGCGCCAGCAGCCAAGAGCTCCACCCTGACGTTACACAGTATTTT. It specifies CASSQELHPDVTQYF.